This record concerns one T cell receptor beta chain sequence. Its cognate antigen is unknown. Unique molecular identifiers were present in the TCR beta cDNA libraries. Starting from approximately 1 to 10 million T cells, the study yielded about half a million cDNA molecules. TCRdb processed the PCR reads anew with MiXCR; each CDR3 protein has one entry. In the table there are 700,000 to 900,000 distinct CDR3 sequences, around 45% of which are singletons. This sample is drawn from a study of post-analysis software for immune sequencing data. Study conclusions and caveats: Controls had significantly higher normalized Chao1 diversity than multiple sclerosis patients. The study found TRBV5-6, TRBV5-1 and TRBV20-1 among a few TRBV segments more frequent in patients than controls. With F measure, samples from one preparation batch clustered together strongly.

Trimming cost V 4 bases and J 2 bases; bases outside gene matches: 5. The CDR3 runs 16 residues. The V gene's germline CDR1 is SGHRS and CDR2 YFSETQ. Specimen: blood. This chain connects TRBV5-1 to TRBJ2-3, with 12 bases lining up with TRBD2. This receptor was taken from a girl aged 10 to 17 with multiple sclerosis. CDR3 bases: TGCGCCAGCAGCACCGGACTAGCGGGGATCACAGATACGCAGTATTTT. Protein sequence: CASSTGLAGITDTQYF.